Described below is a single TCR beta chain sequence and its context. There is no known antigen for this receptor. Base qualities were left out, and no much larger clone turns up one base away. The trial excluded patients who had a history of autoimmune disease or were on systemic immunosuppression. Peripheral blood for TCR sequencing was collected from all dose cohorts at baseline, on cycle 4 day 1, and on cycle 7 day 1. Samples came from an open-label, multicenter, first-in-human phase I dose-escalation trial of ivuxolimab. Adults with locally advanced or metastatic melanoma, renal cell carcinoma, hepatocellular carcinoma or head and neck squamous cell carcinoma were enrolled in the trial. CD4+ and CD8+ T cells were sorted separately from peripheral blood before TCR sequencing. The data originate from a study of OX40 agonist ivuxolimab in advanced cancers. Context from the whole study: Ivuxolimab was a fully human IgG2 agonistic monoclonal antibody targeting the costimulatory receptor OX40 (CD134). Intravenous ivuxolimab was administered to patients every 2 weeks at six dose levels: 0.01, 0.1, 0.3, 1.5, 3 and 10 mg/kg. Of the approximately 54 patients in dose escalation, about 20 had hepatocellular carcinoma, approximately 15 had melanoma, 9 had renal cell carcinoma and 9 had head and neck cancer. In the dose-escalation cohort, approximately 82% of patients were male, and the mean age was around 60 years, with a range of about 23 to 90. Prior anti-PD-1, anti-PD-L1 or anti-CTLA-4 therapy was permitted, and approximately 40% of dose-escalation patients had received checkpoint inhibitors. Partial responses occurred in three dose-escalation patients, of whom one had hepatocellular carcinoma and two had cutaneous melanoma. Peripheral TCRbeta sequencing aimed to test whether ivuxolimab altered TCR sequence diversity and caused clonal T-cell expansion. The paper covers the monotherapy dose-escalation part of the phase I ivuxolimab trial, which included N = 52 patients.

CDR1 and CDR2 (SNHLY, FYNNEI) derive from the germline V gene. Germline trimming: 4 bases from V, 5 bases from J; junction bases outside gene matches: 6. Spanning cysteine to phenylalanine, the CDR3 consists of 14 amino acids. Just the 42-base CDR3 DNA is kept, in frame starting at base 1. Genomic DNA was extracted from sorted cells for sequencing of the TCRbeta CDR3 region. The immunoSEQ Assay was used for sequencing of TCRbeta CDR3 regions. Imported from immuneACCESS, the table was reduced by TCRdb to in-frame sequences with V and J called. These copies leave out some clones; in studies compared against another copy, an unresolved V gene accounts for under half, and the cause of the remainder is not known. The sample table lists about 20,000 clones, 75% to 95% of them with a count of one. The ten largest clones capture roughly 58% of the sample. What the work shows at the level of the full study, not this receptor alone: The antigen specificity of the clonally expanded peripheral T cells was not determined. After ivuxolimab, expanded clones were on average more numerous among CD8+ T cells than among CD4+ T cells. Low levels of normalized T-cell clonal expansion were also seen in some patients who did not respond. In partial responders in the 0.1-3.0 mg/kg groups, normalized peripheral clonal expansion was found to be among the lowest, especially among CD8+ T cells. Clonal expansion of both CD4+ and CD8+ blood T cells was observed from baseline to week 6 at doses 0.1 to 3.0 mg/kg.

The source is an adult with an advanced solid tumor such as melanoma, head and neck, liver or kidney cancer. The source material was CD4+ or CD8+ T cells sorted from blood, sampled in a trial of the OX40 agonist ivuxolimab. The chain is made from TRBV2 and TRBJ1-2; TRBD1 fits 8 bases in the junction. In nucleotides, the sequence is TGTGCCAGCAGTGCCGGGACAGGATCTTATGGCTACACCTTC. Its protein product is CASSAGTGSYGYTF.